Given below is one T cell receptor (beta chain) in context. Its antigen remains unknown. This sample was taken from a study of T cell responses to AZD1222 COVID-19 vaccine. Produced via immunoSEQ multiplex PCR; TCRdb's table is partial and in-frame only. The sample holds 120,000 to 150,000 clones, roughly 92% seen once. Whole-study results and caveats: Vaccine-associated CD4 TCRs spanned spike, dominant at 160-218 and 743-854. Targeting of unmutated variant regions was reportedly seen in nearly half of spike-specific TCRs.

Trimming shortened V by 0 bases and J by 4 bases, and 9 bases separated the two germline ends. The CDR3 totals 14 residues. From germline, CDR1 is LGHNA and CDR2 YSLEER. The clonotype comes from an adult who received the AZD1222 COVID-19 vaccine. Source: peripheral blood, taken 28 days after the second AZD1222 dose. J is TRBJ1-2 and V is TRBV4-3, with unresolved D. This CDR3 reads CASSQDQELYGYTF. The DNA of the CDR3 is TGCGCCAGCAGCCAAGATCAGGAGCTCTATGGCTACACCTTC.